These 6 T cell receptor beta chains were sequenced from one sample in a study of T cell responses to AZD1222 COVID-19 vaccine. Sequencing was performed with immunoSEQ multiplex PCR; in TCRdb, only in-frame clones are kept and a portion is missing. The sample holds roughly 100,000 clones; more than 75% are singletons and the top ten take 7% to 10%. Material: peripheral blood, obtained on day 0 of AZD1222 vaccination. These receptors were obtained from an adult in good health.

This chain joins TRBV6-1 and TRBJ1-5; D is unresolved. The germline V gene has CDR1 MNHNS and CDR2 SASEGT. V was shortened by 0 bases and J by 9 bases, with 3 bases between the two germline ends. The CDR3 is 11 amino acids. The CDR3 protein is CASSEARPQHF. As DNA, the CDR3 is TGTGCCAGCAGTGAAGCTCGGCCCCAGCATTTT.

V gene TRBV19 combines with J gene TRBJ2-3; D is ambiguous. The germline CDR1 and CDR2 sequences are LNHDA and SQIVND (reference sequence). There are 14 residues in the CDR3. V was cut by 1 base and J by 8 bases, with 13 bases left in between. The CDR3 DNA is TGTGCCAGTAGTATAGGTTCTCGTGGTACTACGCAGTATTTT. It translates to CASSIGSRGTTQYF.

The chain uses TRBV5-1 and TRBJ1-1; D remains unclear. Germline lookup yields CDR1 SGHRS and CDR2 YFSETQ. The CDR3 has 14 residues. Trimming took off 4 bases at V and 2 bases at J, with 12 bases between the two ends. The CDR3 coding sequence is TGCGCCAGCAGCCGATACCGGGGAAACACTGAAGCTTTCTTT. Translation: CASSRYRGNTEAFF.

Details on this clone: Other DNA sequences in the same sample also yield this CDR3. The V call is TRBV10-3, the J call TRBJ2-5; D might be TRBD1 or TRBD2, each matching 6 bases. CDR3 size: 12 residues. V lost 7 bases to trimming and J lost 5 bases, with 11 bases between them. Germline-derived CDR1 and CDR2 are ENHRY and SYGVKD. The DNA for the CDR3 is TGTGCCATCAACCAAGGGGGGGAGACCCAGTACTTC. Amino acids: CAINQGGETQYF.

This chain links TRBV6-5 with TRBJ1-5; D is unclear. This CDR3 contains 13 residues. Trimming pared 8 bases from V and 2 bases from J, leaving 10 bases between. Germline assignment: CDR1 MNHEY and CDR2 SVGAGI. The DNA for the CDR3 is TGTGCCAGCGAGTTGTTAGGCAATCAGCCCCAGCATTTT. This translates into CASELLGNQPQHF.

This clone was seen only once. CDR3 region: CASSVAGAATYEQYF. CDR3 sequence (DNA): TGTGCCAGCAGCGTAGCTGGGGCAGCCACCTACGAGCAGTACTTC. The V call is TRBV9, the J call TRBJ2-7, with D perhaps matching TRBD1 (5 bases). The germline V and J ends were trimmed by 0 bases and 2 bases, with 12 bases remaining between them. Germline V CDR1 and CDR2: SGDLS, YYNGEE. The CDR3 has 15 amino acids.